This T cell receptor (beta chain) stems from a study of T cells after yellow fever vaccination (dated by TCRdb to the late 2010s). At the level of the whole study: Libraries from fractions with low cell numbers were prepared with the SMART-Seq v4 Ultra Low Input RNA kit. To track T-cell clones before and after primary and booster YFV17D yellow fever vaccination, bulk TCR alpha and beta repertoires were sequenced longitudinally. Two healthy male donors, one aged 18 to 29 and one aged 30 to 39 years, were included in the cohort. Bulk PBMC replicates and cell subsets were isolated from blood drawn at multiple timepoints before and after both primary and secondary immunization.

Per the publication, the treatment or condition label means: live attenuated yellow fever vaccine strain. A standard Ficoll-Paque protocol was used to isolate PBMCs from peripheral blood. Dynabeads CD4 and CD8 positive selection kits were used to isolate the CD4 and CD8 T-cell fractions. TriZol was used to extract RNA from bulk PBMCs, from CD4 and CD8 fractions, and from dextramer-positive and dextramer-negative fractions. TCR cDNA was synthesized by 5'RACE template switching, through which a universal primer site and unique molecular identifiers were introduced. Priming for cDNA synthesis came from both the TCR alpha and TCR beta constant segments. Library amplification used two PCR steps, and the second PCR step added sample barcodes and sequencing adapters. Sequencing of libraries was performed on Illumina HiSeq 2500 (2x100 bp) or NovaSeq (2x150 bp). Per the original workflow: Demultiplexing of reads and collapsing into UMI consensus sequences were performed with MIGEC, and V(D)J alignment was carried out with MiXCR. Clonotypes responding to the vaccine were identified with edgeR on replicate PBMC samples, with the criteria of FDR below 0.01 and a log2 fold change above 5 up to day 15. Bulk clonotypes were assigned CD4 or CD8 identity according to which sequenced CD4 or CD8 repertoire held them at higher abundance. TCRdb trimmed public reads at Q25 via fastp, called clones via MiXCR and kept in-frame beta chains. Each entry is one CDR3 protein sequence, shown with its most common DNA and genes. For this entry, the V and J calls and clone size follow TCRdb and not the study's own pipeline. The sample table records about 69,000 distinct CDR3 sequences; 5.9% of these occur just once. The top ten clones comprise 2.2% of the sample.

This clonotype was counted at least ten times. The antigen it recognizes is unknown. No base quality information exists; no much larger clone differs at one position. What the work shows at the level of the full study, not this receptor alone: Compared with the primary T-cell response, the secondary T-cell response was faster but weaker, reaching its peak on day 5 rather than on day 15. Only a couple of donors were included in the study, so the extent to which the findings can be generalized is limited. FACS-sorted repertoires could contain abundant contaminating clonotypes from the bulk population, so computational filtering was required. A small share of clonotypes occurred in both CD4 and CD8 compartments, likely arising from convergent recombination. Most clones expanded after primary vaccination (around 97% of CD4 and over 80% of CD8) were re-detected after the booster, suggesting that broad memory maintenance occurred.

The TCR sequence derives from a man younger than 30 who received the YFV17D yellow fever vaccine. Sequencing was performed on CD4+ T cells sorted from PBMCs, taken more than 13 days after the first yellow fever vaccination.

Read as DNA, the sequence is TGTGCCAGCAGCGGTCACAGGGCAGAGACCCAGTACTTC. It codes for CASSGHRAETQYF. The chain employs TRBV9 and TRBJ2-5; 6 matching bases give a weak D call of TRBD1. CDR3 length: 13 amino acids, cysteine to phenylalanine. Just CDR3 DNA is preserved here, 39 bases in frame from base 1. Trimming takes 3 bases from V and 4 bases from J, and the germline ends sit 10 bases apart. The germline V gene yields SGDLS for CDR1 and YYNGEE for CDR2.